The clone carrying this T cell receptor beta chain showed up just a few times. Its antigen is undetermined. The data stem from a study of vaccination and CD4 T cells after COVID-19. Scientists ran DNA taken from cultured CD4+ T cells through the Oncomine TCR Beta short-read assay for sequencing. Via MiXCR, TCRdb re-called the PCR reads, giving one row per CDR3 protein. Counted here are approximately 13,000 distinct CDR3 sequences, less than 55% occurring once; the ten biggest clones make up nearly 9%. Treatment meaning: roughly ten-day PBMC culture with coronavirus spike peptide pools or control peptides (ViraFEST assay). The CDR3 runs to 15 residues. Germline V gene lookup returns CDR1 DFQATT and CDR2 SNEGSKA (reference sequence). Unmatched junction bases numbered 14, after V lost 7 bases and J lost 8 bases.

The sequence came from a human donor who had recovered from COVID-19. Sequenced sample: CD4+ T cells from blood, cultured in vitro. This chain joins TRBV20-1 and TRBJ1-6, with TRBD1 matching 7 bases. This CDR3 reads CSVTRQGSWYSPLHF. The CDR3 DNA sequence: TGCAGTGTTACCCGACAGGGATCATGGTATTCACCCCTCCACTTT.